Detailed here is one T cell receptor (beta chain). The target antigen is unknown. The table came from immunoSEQ multiplex PCR; TCRdb's copy has only in-frame clones and leaves some out. The sample includes about 25,000 clones, about 70% seen only once; the top ten take approximately 9.9%. The germline CDR1 and CDR2 sequences are MDHEN and SYDVKM. The CDR3 covers 14 residues. V trimming: 6 bases; J trimming: 3 bases; junction bases outside the gene matches: 8. Time point noted: week 11, during vaccination. Doses comprised 300 ug of mutant IDH1 20-mer peptide each, plus topical imiquimod. The data originate from a study of a mutant IDH1 vaccine in newly diagnosed glioma. Study at large: Patients under treatment included around 60% males and approximately 40% females and had a mean age of around 40 years.

This rearrangement joins TRBV28 to TRBJ2-7, with 7 positions matching TRBD1. This receptor was identified in a man aged 18 to 35 with glioma. Some clones in this sample may be carry-over from other donors' samples. Specimen: peripheral blood mononuclear cells (PBMCs), collected from a glioma patient whose treatment included an IDH1 peptide vaccine. This CDR3 is CASSLQGEYYEQYF. DNA of the CDR3: TGTGCCAGCAGCTTGCAGGGGGAATACTACGAGCAGTACTTC.